This T cell receptor beta chain was sequenced for a study of blood T cell repertoires in COVID-19. The CDR3 runs 13 residues. Looked up from germline, CDR1 is KGHDR and CDR2 is SFDVKD. Trimming pared 1 base from V and 9 bases from J, leaving 9 bases between. TCRdb's copy holds only in-frame clones and misses some; the assay was immunoSEQ multiplex PCR. This sample has around 120,000 clones, with over 75% found just once. The specimen was peripheral blood. This rearrangement joins TRBV24-1 to TRBJ2-4; the D gene is possibly TRBD2 (5 bases). The source of this sequence is a man in his forties or fifties with acute or convalescent COVID-19. CDR3 loop: CATSDLKGGIQYF. DNA for the CDR3: TGTGCCACCAGTGATTTAAAAGGAGGCATTCAGTACTTC.